Below, 16 T cell receptor beta chains from the same sample are listed, as sequenced in a study of cytomegalovirus exposure and HLA in healthy donors. The PCR contained 60 Vbeta and 13 Jbeta primers. Profiling relied on immunoSEQ multiplex PCR, and the TCRdb table lists in-frame clones only, not all of them. This table lists fewer than 150,000 clones. The material sequenced was PBMCs. Every receptor here comes from a man younger than 35 in good health and CMV-seronegative.

The CDR3 loop is CASSVGQIANTEAFF. CDR3 nucleotides: TGTGCCAGCAGTGTGGGGCAGATCGCGAACACTGAAGCTTTCTTT. V is TRBV6-1 and J is TRBJ1-1, with D tentatively TRBD1 (5 bases). Deletions cut 4 bases from V and 1 base from J, with 13 bases between. Germline CDR1 MNHNS, CDR2 SASEGT. This CDR3 spans 15 amino acids.

The V call is TRBV14, the J call TRBJ2-7; a possible D gene is TRBD1 (5 bases). This CDR3 is built from 14 residues. CDR1 is SGHDN and CDR2 is FVKESK in the germline V gene. The V gene lost 4 bases and the J gene lost 2 bases, with 12 bases spanning the gap. CDR3 bases: TGTGCCAGCAGCCCCCGTGTCAGGGCCTACGAGCAGTACTTC. Amino acids: CASSPRVRAYEQYF.

V and J are TRBV5-1 and TRBJ1-4; no clear D. V shed 4 bases and J shed 0 bases, with 10 bases lying between them. This CDR3 has 15 amino acids. Germline loops: CDR1 SGHRS, CDR2 YFSETQ. The CDR3 DNA reads as TGCGCCAGCAGCGCTCGCGGCGCAACTAATGAAAAACTGTTTTTT. Amino acids: CASSARGATNEKLFF.

The gene calls are TRBV19 and TRBJ2-6; 8 bases are shared with TRBD1. Trimming took 6 bases from V and 0 from J; bases not matched to a gene: 10. Germline assignment: CDR1 LNHDA and CDR2 SQIVND (reference sequence). This CDR3 comprises 18 residues. The CDR3 DNA reads TGTGCCAGTAGCCTACGGACAGGGATACTCTCTGGGGCCAACGTCCTGACTTTC. Translation gives CASSLRTGILSGANVLTF.

V is TRBV28 and J is TRBJ1-5; D not certain. Germline V gene data show CDR1 as MDHEN and CDR2 as SYDVKM. CDR3 length: 15 residues. Deletions cut 3 bases from V and 0 bases from J, with 9 bases between. The CDR3 protein is CASSFPGNSNQPQHF. CDR3 in DNA: TGTGCCAGCAGTTTCCCAGGTAATAGCAATCAGCCCCAGCATTTT.

V gene TRBV7-8 combines with J gene TRBJ1-1; D may be TRBD1 (5 bases). Per the germline V gene, CDR1 is SGHVS and CDR2 is FQNEAQ. The CDR3 is 15 amino acids. V was clipped by 1 base and J by 4 bases, with 13 bases between them. The CDR3 bases are TGTGCCAGCAGCTTAGGAGTGGGGCGACGCACTGAAGCTTTCTTT. This codes for CASSLGVGRRTEAFF.

This chain uses TRBV10-3 with TRBJ1-6, with D hard to call. The V gene lost 6 bases and the J gene lost 4 bases, with 4 bases spanning the gap. Germline CDR1 and CDR2: ENHRY and SYGVKD. This CDR3 has 12 residues. Here the CDR3 DNA reads TGTGCCATCAGCCGTTATAATTCACCCCTCCACTTT. Its translation: CAISRYNSPLHF.

The rearrangement links TRBV6-5 to TRBJ1-1, with 7 bases fitting TRBD1. Germline V gene lookup returns CDR1 MNHEY and CDR2 SVGAGI. The V segment lost 6 bases and the J segment 5 bases; nucleotides outside the gene matches: 0. CDR3 length: 11 amino acids. The CDR3 DNA follows: TGTGCCAGCAGACAGGGGACTGAAGCTTTCTTT. It specifies CASRQGTEAFF.

The chain joins TRBV27 to TRBJ2-7, with a tentative D call TRBD2 (5 bases). This CDR3 has 15 residues. Germline CDR1 is MNHEY and CDR2 is SMNVEV (reference sequence). Trimming removed 0 bases at V and 2 bases at J, with 11 bases between. DNA for the CDR3: TGTGCCAGCAGTTTATCAGGGAGCAACCCCTACGAGCAGTACTTC. Residues: CASSLSGSNPYEQYF.

V is TRBV2 and J is TRBJ2-2, with 7 nucleotides matching TRBD1. This CDR3 region has 16 residues. CDR1 is SNHLY, CDR2 FYNNEI, per germline. The CDR3: CALTRKGDRNTGELFF. In DNA form, the CDR3 reads TGTGCTCTTACCCGAAAGGGGGACAGAAACACCGGGGAGCTGTTTTTT.

The rearrangement links TRBV9 to TRBJ1-4; D is unclear. Germline V gene lookup returns CDR1 SGDLS and CDR2 YYNGEE. V dropped 6 bases and J dropped 0 bases, with 12 bases sitting between them. There are 15 residues in the CDR3. The CDR3 region is CASTESGTTNEKLFF. The DNA of the CDR3 is TGTGCCAGCACGGAGTCTGGTACAACTAATGAAAAACTGTTTTTT.

The chain joins TRBV9 to TRBJ2-7, with 8 bases aligning to TRBD2. CDR3 length: 17 amino acids. The V gene's germline CDR1 is SGDLS and CDR2 YYNGEE. The ends lost 4 bases at V and 2 bases at J; junction bases unmatched: 14. CDR3 protein: CASSTRSASGSPYEQYF. The DNA for the CDR3 is TGTGCCAGCAGCACCCGTAGTGCCAGCGGGAGTCCCTACGAGCAGTACTTC.

The chain employs TRBV5-6 and TRBJ1-3; tentatively, D is TRBD1 (6 bases). Germline values: CDR1 SGHDT, CDR2 YYEEEE. The CDR3 is 17 residues long. Trimming stripped 2 bases from V and 0 bases from J, with 15 bases between. DNA for the CDR3: TGTGCCAGCAGCTTTAGAATCGGACAGATCTCTGGAAACACCATATATTTT. Amino acids: CASSFRIGQISGNTIYF.

The chain uses TRBV19 and TRBJ2-3; 12 positions agree with TRBD2. Germline CDR1 and CDR2: LNHDA and SQIVND (reference sequence). J was trimmed by 7 bases and V by 7 bases; bases with no gene match: 9. The CDR3 contains 15 residues. This chain's CDR3 is CASTSTSGRRNTQYF. The CDR3, as DNA: TGTGCCAGTACCTCGACTAGCGGGAGACGTAATACGCAGTATTTT.

The V gene is TRBV15, the J gene TRBJ2-7, with 7 bases matching TRBD1. The trim removed 3 bases at V and 3 bases at J, leaving 5 bases unmatched. CDR1 and CDR2 from the germline V gene are LNHNV and YYDKDF (reference sequence). The CDR3 loop spans 14 amino acids. CDR3 residues: CATSRTGLNYEQYF. CDR3 DNA sequence: TGTGCCACCAGCAGGACAGGGCTGAACTACGAGCAGTACTTC.

The chain recombines TRBV20-1 with TRBJ1-2, with D hard to call. V lost 6 bases to trimming and J lost 6 bases, with 11 bases between them. The germline CDR1 and CDR2 sequences are DFQATT and SNEGSKA (reference sequence). The CDR3 runs 11 residues. In DNA form, the CDR3 reads TGCAGTGCCGCGGGGATCAATGGCTACACCTTC. Translating gives CSAAGINGYTF.